Below are 23 T cell receptor beta chains sequenced from a single sample in a study of CD8+CD57+ T cells in acquired aplastic anemia (dated by TCRdb to the late 2010s). The patients picked for sequencing were ones in whom flow cytometry had shown an expansion of CD8+CD57+ cells. These reads were obtained on an Illumina HiSeq 2000. TCR beta VDJ combination and CDR3 sequence profiling used genomic DNA as the template. Using fastp trimming at Q25 and MiXCR clonotype assembly, TCRdb reanalyzed the public sequencing data and kept in-frame beta chains. Entries that share a CDR3 protein sequence are merged under the most common genes and DNA. The sample data list about 180,000 distinct CDR3 sequences, and 47% of these were observed just once. Of the sample, about 1% is held by the ten largest clones. The sample consisted of sorted CD4+, CD8+, or CD8+CD57+ T cells (not recorded which) from PBMCs. The source is a human donor with aplastic anemia.

With respect to this clonotype: At one of its ends the junction is not consistent with the germline gene, which may arise from a read error. CDR3 DNA: TGTGCCAGCAGTTCGGACGGGCAGAGGGGTACGCAGTATTTT. This gives the protein CASSSDGQRGTQYF. V gene TRBV24-1 combines with J gene TRBJ2-3, with D perhaps TRBD1 or TRBD2 (5 bases each). Germline assignment: CDR1 KGHDR and CDR2 SFDVKD. The CDR3 is made up of 14 amino acids.

This chain joins TRBV2 and TRBJ1-5, with D unclear. This CDR3 contains 13 residues. From germline, CDR1 is SNHLY and CDR2 FYNNEI. V was shortened by 3 bases and J by 4 bases, with 7 bases between the two germline ends. The CDR3 region has the DNA TGTGCCAGCAGTGATGACCAAAATCAGCCCCAGCATTTT. Amino acids: CASSDDQNQPQHF.

This clonotype was observed many times. This chain links TRBV12-3 or TRBV12-4 with TRBJ2-1; TRBD2 matches at 8 bases. The CDR3 sequence is 15 residues long. The ends lost 8 bases at V and 7 bases at J; junction bases unmatched: 13. CDR3 residues: CASLHRVGGVNEQFF. The DNA of the CDR3 is TGTGCCAGCCTTCACAGGGTCGGGGGGGTTAATGAGCAGTTCTTC.

The sample holds one count of this clonotype. The chain carries TRBV7-9 and TRBJ1-2; tentatively, D is TRBD1 (5 bases). Germline lookup yields CDR1 SEHNR and CDR2 FQNEAQ (reference sequence). V was pared by 0 bases and J by 4 bases, with 12 bases between. The CDR3 is 15 amino acids. This chain's CDR3 is CASSLARGEVYGYTF. The CDR3 DNA reads as TGTGCCAGCAGCTTAGCGCGGGGGGAAGTCTATGGCTACACCTTC. The whole variable domain, filled in from reference TRBV7-9 and TRBJ1-2, reads DTGVSQNPRHKITKRGQNVTFRCDPISEHNRLYWYRQTLGQGPEFLTYFQNEAQLEKSRLLSDRFSAERPKGSFSTLEIQRTEQGDSAMYLCASSLARGEVYGYTFGSGTRLTVV.

The chain is built from TRBV2 and TRBJ1-5, with no clear D. Germline lookup yields CDR1 SNHLY and CDR2 FYNNEI. V lost 8 bases to trimming and J lost 0 bases, with 5 bases between them. The CDR3 runs to 12 residues. The chain's CDR3 is CASQYSNQPQHF. The CDR3 region has the DNA TGTGCCAGCCAGTATAGCAATCAGCCCCAGCATTTT.

This clonotype was observed many times. The chain uses TRBV5-6 and TRBJ2-1, with TRBD1 matching 7 bases. The junction had 14 bases not matched to a gene; V was cut back by 4 bases and J by 7 bases. CDR3 length equals 16 residues. Germline V gene data show CDR1 as SGHDT and CDR2 as YYEEEE. The CDR3 sequence is CASSRGQTTLRNEQFF. The CDR3 DNA follows: TGTGCCAGCAGCAGGGGACAGACTACGTTGAGAAATGAGCAGTTCTTC.

The chain has TRBV10-1 and TRBJ1-2; the D is unclear. The CDR3 sequence is 13 residues long. Deletions cut 7 bases from V and 4 bases from J, with 13 bases between. The germline gives CDR1 WNHNN, CDR2 SYGVQD (reference sequence). In DNA, the CDR3 is TGCGCCAGCATCCTGGGAGACCTCTATGGCTACACCTTC. This codes for CASILGDLYGYTF.

The rearrangement joins TRBV10-3 to TRBJ1-1; D remains ambiguous. Germline lookup yields CDR1 ENHRY and CDR2 SYGVKD. The V and J ends lost 11 bases and 3 bases respectively, with 16 bases between them. CDR3 size: 13 residues. This CDR3 is CASKLRVDTEAFF. The CDR3 nucleotides are TGTGCCTCCAAATTAAGGGTGGACACTGAAGCTTTCTTT.

This clonotype was detected many times. The chain carries TRBV10-3 and TRBJ1-3; unclear D gene. There are 14 residues in the CDR3. The germline CDR1 and CDR2 sequences are ENHRY and SYGVKD. V gave up 6 bases and J gave up 4 bases, with 13 bases separating them. As DNA, the CDR3 is TGTGCCATCAGCCCTAAGGAACAGGGAAACACCATATATTTT. It specifies CAISPKEQGNTIYF.

This clonotype was seen many times. The chain couples TRBV7-9 to TRBJ2-3, with D perhaps matching TRBD2 (6 bases). The CDR3 consists of 15 residues. The germline CDR1 and CDR2 sequences are SEHNR and FQNEAQ (reference sequence). Trimming stripped 1 base from V and 3 bases from J, with 11 bases between. The CDR3 DNA reads TGTGCCAGCAGCTTAGTGTTGGGGGGTACAGATACGCAGTATTTT. Protein product: CASSLVLGGTDTQYF. Filled out from reference TRBV7-9 and TRBJ2-3, the complete variable domain reads DTGVSQNPRHKITKRGQNVTFRCDPISEHNRLYWYRQTLGQGPEFLTYFQNEAQLEKSRLLSDRFSAERPKGSFSTLEIQRTEQGDSAMYLCASSLVLGGTDTQYFGPGTRLTVL.

This clonotype was picked up many times. The chain recombines TRBV2 with TRBJ2-1, with D possibly being TRBD2 (6 bases). Between the trimmed V and J ends, which lost 4 bases and 5 bases, there was a span of 9 bases. Germline V gene lookup returns CDR1 SNHLY and CDR2 FYNNEI. The CDR3 totals 13 residues. In DNA, the CDR3 is TGTGCCAGCAGTGCGGGGGTACACAATGAGCAGTTCTTC. It specifies CASSAGVHNEQFF.

The chain is built from TRBV2 and TRBJ1-2, with 8 bases fitting TRBD1. V lost 0 bases, J lost 8 bases, and 11 bases stayed unmatched. The germline gives CDR1 SNHLY, CDR2 FYNNEI. CDR3 size: 16 residues. CDR3 DNA sequence: TGTGCCAGCAGTGAAGCGCGAGAGGGACAGGCGAACGGCTACACCTTC. This translates into CASSEAREGQANGYTF.

The gene calls are TRBV19 and TRBJ2-1; possible D gene TRBD2, 6 bases. CDR1 LNHDA and CDR2 SQIVND come from the germline V gene (reference sequence). This CDR3 spans 17 amino acids. V lost 1 base and J 5 bases, leaving 18 bases between the germline ends. CDR3 sequence: CASSIVGDRRTNNEQFF. Here the CDR3 DNA reads TGTGCCAGTAGTATAGTGGGGGATAGGAGGACTAACAATGAGCAGTTCTTC.

In its sample, this clonotype was seen a few times. The CDR3 coding sequence is TGTGCCAGCAGTCCGACAGTGGGTAGGGAGCTGTTTTTT. Its protein is CASSPTVGRELFF. J is TRBJ2-2 and V is TRBV2, with a tentative D call TRBD1 (5 bases). The V end lost 5 bases, the J end lost 9 bases, and 13 bases lay between the germline ends. CDR1 and CDR2 from the germline V gene are SNHLY and FYNNEI. This CDR3 has 13 residues.

The CDR3 sequence: CASSPRDYGYTF. The CDR3 DNA is TGTGCCAGTAGTCCCCGAGACTATGGCTACACCTTC. This chain connects TRBV19 to TRBJ1-2, with D unresolved. CDR3 length equals 12 residues. Per germline, CDR1 LNHDA and CDR2 SQIVND (reference sequence). Deletions cut 5 bases from V and 3 bases from J, with 7 bases between.

With respect to this clonotype: A clone one base away is much larger, so this may be a read error. The CDR3 region has the DNA TGTGCCAGCAGCCAAGGGACAGGGAGCTCCTACGAGCAGTACTTC. It translates to CASSQGTGSSYEQYF. The rearrangement links TRBV4-2 to TRBJ2-7, with 8 bases fitting TRBD1. This CDR3 comprises 15 residues. Germline V gene lookup returns CDR1 LGHNA and CDR2 YNFKEQ. The junction had 2 bases not matched to a gene; V was cut back by 1 base and J by 0 bases.

Details on this clonotype: This sequence may be a read error, since a much larger clone differs from it by one base. The chain uses TRBV5-1 and TRBJ2-2; D is possibly TRBD2 (6 bases). V lost 0 bases to trimming and J lost 4 bases, with 10 bases between them. The germline V gene has CDR1 SGHRS and CDR2 YFSETQ. The CDR3 runs 15 residues. The CDR3 loop reads CASSLGGRSTGELFF. CDR3 bases: TGCGCCAGCAGCTTGGGAGGGAGGAGCACCGGGGAGCTGTTTTTT. Based on the CDR3 plus reference TRBV5-1 and TRBJ2-2, the full variable domain is KAGVTQTPRYLIKTRGQQVTLSCSPISGHRSVSWYQQTPGQGLQFLFEYFSETQRNKGNFPGRFSGRQFSNSRSEMNVSTLELGDSALYLCASSLGGRSTGELFFGEGSRLTVL.

The gene calls are TRBV7-2 and TRBJ2-7; D is uncertain. V was trimmed by 5 bases and J by 2 bases, leaving 10 bases between them. The CDR3 sequence is 13 residues long. Germline V gene lookup returns CDR1 SGHTA and CDR2 FQGNSA. This CDR3 reads CASSRVTAYEQYF. The CDR3 DNA reads TGTGCCAGCAGCAGGGTGACCGCCTACGAGCAGTACTTC.

This sequence joins TRBV20-1 and TRBJ1-6; tentatively, D is TRBD1 (5 bases). Germline V CDR1 and CDR2: DFQATT, SNEGSKA (reference sequence). Trimming shortened V by 0 bases and J by 10 bases, and 16 bases separated the two germline ends. The CDR3 loop spans 15 amino acids. CDR3 DNA: TGCAGTGCTAGAGAGGAAGGGGACTGGGGATCACCCCTCCACTTT. Amino acids: CSAREEGDWGSPLHF.

In its sample, this clonotype was seen many times. This chain joins TRBV5-4 and TRBJ2-5, with 8 bases aligning to TRBD2. CDR1 is SGHNT and CDR2 is YYREEE in the germline V gene (reference sequence). Trimming cost V 0 bases and J 5 bases; bases outside gene matches: 15. The CDR3 contains 18 residues. CDR3 protein: CASSLEAWGGGFGETQYF. For the CDR3, the DNA is TGTGCCAGCAGCTTGGAGGCGTGGGGCGGGGGGTTCGGCGAGACCCAGTACTTC. Using reference TRBV5-4 and TRBJ2-5 for the parts outside the CDR3, the full variable domain is ETGVTQSPTHLIKTRGQQVTLRCSSQSGHNTVSWYQQALGQGPQFIFQYYREEENGRGNFPPRFSGLQFPNYSSELNVNALELDDSALYLCASSLEAWGGGFGETQYFGPGTRLLVL.

This clonotype occurred many times. The J gene is TRBJ2-1, the V gene TRBV15; TRBD1 matches at 7 bases. CDR1 and CDR2 from the germline V gene are LNHNV and YYDKDF (reference sequence). The junction had 11 bases not matched to a gene; V was cut back by 0 bases and J by 6 bases. The CDR3 length is 17 residues. The CDR3 reads CATSRDLVTGTGNEQFF. The CDR3, as DNA: TGTGCCACCAGCAGAGATCTTGTGACAGGGACCGGCAATGAGCAGTTCTTC.

In this sample, this clonotype turned up a few times. The rearrangement links TRBV10-3 to TRBJ2-3, with D hard to call. The CDR3 is made up of 13 amino acids. CDR1 and CDR2 (germline): ENHRY, SYGVKD. Trimming pared 3 bases from V and 7 bases from J, leaving 11 bases between. CDR3 nucleotides: TGTGCCATCAGTGAAGGGCAAGCTAATACGCAGTATTTT. Translated: CAISEGQANTQYF.

The V and J genes are TRBV19 and TRBJ1-5, with TRBD1 as a possible D gene (5 bases). The germline gives CDR1 LNHDA, CDR2 SQIVND (reference sequence). V dropped 6 bases and J dropped 0 bases, with 9 bases sitting between them. The CDR3 runs to 14 residues. The CDR3: CASRVRVSNQPQHF. CDR3 DNA sequence: TGTGCCAGTAGAGTCAGGGTTAGCAATCAGCCCCAGCATTTT. Together with reference TRBV19 and TRBJ1-5, the CDR3 gives the full variable domain: DGGITQSPKYLFRKEGQNVTLSCEQNLNHDAMYWYRQDPGQGLRLIYYSQIVNDFQKGDIAEGYSVSREKKESFPLTVTSAQKNPTAFYLCASRVRVSNQPQHFGDGTRLSIL.